This entry lists 26 T cell receptor beta chains sequenced from one sample in a study of identical twins. TCRdb ran MiXCR on the 5' RACE reads and lists one entry per CDR3 protein. The data contain around 370,000 distinct CDR3 sequences, roughly 9% of them singletons. Sequencing was done on a sample of naive T cells sorted from blood. These receptors were taken from a woman in her forties or fifties in good health.

The sample holds many counts of this clonotype. The chain uses TRBV5-1 and TRBJ2-2; D is possibly TRBD1 (5 bases). Per germline, CDR1 SGHRS and CDR2 YFSETQ. This CDR3 region has 15 residues. The germline V and J ends were trimmed by 6 bases and 1 base, with 13 bases remaining between them. The CDR3 nucleotides are TGCGCCAGCAACGTTGGGGCGGTGAACACCGGGGAGCTGTTTTTT. This translates into CASNVGAVNTGELFF. Variable domain in full (rest from reference TRBV5-1 and TRBJ2-2): KAGVTQTPRYLIKTRGQQVTLSCSPISGHRSVSWYQQTPGQGLQFLFEYFSETQRNKGNFPGRFSGRQFSNSRSEMNVSTLELGDSALYLCASNVGAVNTGELFFGEGSRLTVL.

This clonotype came up many times. V and J are TRBV5-1 and TRBJ2-7; tentatively, D is TRBD2 (6 bases). Per germline, CDR1 SGHRS and CDR2 YFSETQ. The CDR3 has 12 amino acids. Trimming left V 2 bases short and J 4 bases short, with 7 bases between. CDR3 region: CASSFGTYEQYF. CDR3 DNA: TGCGCCAGCAGCTTCGGGACTTACGAGCAGTACTTC.

This clonotype turned up a few times. This rearrangement joins TRBV6-5 to TRBJ1-1; D unresolved. Between the trimmed V and J ends, which lost 5 bases and 2 bases, there was a span of 12 bases. This CDR3 has 14 residues. Germline V gives CDR1 MNHEY, CDR2 SVGAGI. In DNA, the CDR3 is TGTGCCAGCAGTCTCCAATGGGGTAACACTGAAGCTTTCTTT. It encodes CASSLQWGNTEAFF.

This clonotype has a count of ten or more. The chain's CDR3 is CASSFQDEQFF. CDR3 in DNA: TGTGCCAGCAGTTTTCAGGATGAGCAGTTCTTC. The chain joins TRBV12-3 or TRBV12-4 to TRBJ2-1; D unresolved. V lost 3 bases and J lost 8, with 5 bases in between. CDR3 length equals 11 residues.

This clonotype appeared many times. V usage is TRBV24-1 and J usage is TRBJ2-1; D is possibly TRBD1 (5 bases). This CDR3 comprises 15 residues. From germline, CDR1 is KGHDR and CDR2 SFDVKD. Deletions cut 5 bases from V and 1 base from J, with 11 bases between. CDR3 sequence (DNA): TGTGCCACCAGTGGGATGCAGGGTTCCTACAATGAGCAGTTCTTC. Translated, it gives CATSGMQGSYNEQFF.

This clonotype was seen ten or more times. The rearrangement uses TRBV24-1 and TRBJ2-1, with 10 bases identical to TRBD2. V lost 3 bases to trimming and J lost 1 base; unmatched junction nucleotides: 2. This CDR3 spans 16 amino acids. Germline lookup yields CDR1 KGHDR and CDR2 SFDVKD. Here the CDR3 DNA reads TGTGCCACCAGTGATGGTAGCGGGAGGTCCTACAATGAGCAGTTCTTC. It encodes CATSDGSGRSYNEQFF.

This clonotype has just a few counts. The chain carries TRBV12-3 or TRBV12-4 and TRBJ1-2; a weak D match, TRBD1 (5 bases). V was clipped by 6 bases and J by 5 bases, with 16 bases between them. CDR3 length equals 14 residues. For the CDR3, the DNA is TGTGCCAGCAGGCTTGGCACTGGGGCATATGGCTACACCTTC. Amino acids: CASRLGTGAYGYTF.

This chain links TRBV7-9 with TRBJ2-1; 10 positions match TRBD2. The length of the CDR3 is 17 residues. The V gene's germline CDR1 is SEHNR and CDR2 FQNEAQ (reference sequence). V shed 4 bases and J 5 bases; nucleotides not matched to a gene: 11. CDR3 nucleotide sequence: TGTGCCAGCAGCTCAGGTGCTCTAGCGGGAGTGAACAATGAGCAGTTCTTC. As protein: CASSSGALAGVNNEQFF.

The V call is TRBV4-1, the J call TRBJ2-4; D is perhaps TRBD1 or TRBD2 (6 bases each). V shed 1 base and J shed 6 bases, with 13 bases lying between them. The CDR3 loop spans 15 amino acids. The germline CDR1 and CDR2 sequences are MGHRA and YSYEKL. Here the CDR3 DNA reads TGCGCCAGCAGCCAAGGGGGGGCCGGGATAAACATTCAGTACTTC. Translating it yields CASSQGGAGINIQYF.

The chain has TRBV10-3 and TRBJ1-3; D might be TRBD1 (5 bases). Trimming left V 10 bases short and J 2 bases short, with 18 bases between. Germline V gene lookup returns CDR1 ENHRY and CDR2 SYGVKD. CDR3 size: 15 residues. CDR3 nucleotides: TGTGCCACCCAAAGGGACCAAGGAACTGGAAACACCATATATTTT. It translates to CATQRDQGTGNTIYF.

This clonotype was detected a few times. The chain combines TRBV6-6 with TRBJ2-4, with a tentative D call TRBD1 (5 bases). The CDR3 sequence is 15 residues long. V lost 6 bases and J 0 bases, leaving 12 bases between the germline ends. The germline CDR1 and CDR2 sequences are MNHNY and SVGAGI (reference sequence). CDR3 in DNA: TGTGCCAGCAGGCAGGGTCACGGAGCCAAAAACATTCAGTACTTC. It specifies CASRQGHGAKNIQYF.

The table lists this clonotype with a few counts. The chain uses TRBV11-3 and TRBJ2-1; no clear D gene. Trimming shortened V by 1 base and J by 5 bases, and 30 bases separated the two germline ends. There are 21 residues in the CDR3. Germline CDR1 reads SGHNT; CDR2 reads YENEEA. For the CDR3, the DNA is TGTGCCAGCAGCTTAGTCCCGGCCTGGGTCTCCCGAATAGGACCTGACAATGAGCAGTTCTTC. Translation: CASSLVPAWVSRIGPDNEQFF.

This clonotype was counted many times. The chain recombines TRBV10-3 with TRBJ1-1; 9 positions match TRBD1. The CDR3 is 16 amino acids. Unmatched junction bases numbered 4, after V lost 0 bases and J lost 2 bases. The germline gives CDR1 ENHRY, CDR2 SYGVKD. The CDR3 nucleotides read TGTGCCATCAGTGAGTCGGGCACAGGGGGCAACACTGAAGCTTTCTTT. Its translation is CAISESGTGGNTEAFF.

This clonotype was seen ten or more times. This rearrangement joins TRBV12-5 to TRBJ2-3, with TRBD2 identical over 9 bases. The CDR3 runs 17 residues. V lost 1 base and J lost 0; bases outside the gene matches: 5. The germline CDR1 and CDR2 sequences are LGHNT and FRNRAP. CDR3 coding DNA: TGTGCTAGTGGTTTGGACTTAGCGGGAGCTAGCACAGATACGCAGTATTTT. This translates into CASGLDLAGASTDTQYF.

The gene calls are TRBV3-1 and TRBJ2-1, with D unclear. The germline gives CDR1 LGHDT, CDR2 YNNKEL (reference sequence). Trimming stripped 4 bases from V and 10 bases from J, with 11 bases between. The CDR3 has 12 residues. The CDR3 coding sequence is TGTGCCAGCAGCCGAAGGCGACTCGAGCAGTTCTTC. Its protein is CASSRRRLEQFF.

J is TRBJ2-7 and V is TRBV21-1; TRBD1, as called in the table, went unchecked against the DNA. TRBV21-1 is a pseudogene. The length of the CDR3 is 12 residues. The CDR3 nucleotides read TGTGCCAGTTCGGACAGGGACTACGAGCAGTACTTC. It codes for CASSDRDYEQYF.

This clonotype occurred many times. The V call is TRBV4-1, the J call TRBJ2-1, with 9 bases aligning to TRBD2. This CDR3 region has 17 residues. V was pared by 4 bases and J by 0 bases, with 7 bases of the junction left unmatched. Germline V CDR1 and CDR2: MGHRA, YSYEKL. The CDR3 DNA sequence: TGCGCCAGCAGCCCGAGGGGACTAGCCGCCTCCTACAATGAGCAGTTCTTC. Residues: CASSPRGLAASYNEQFF.

The table lists this clonotype with many counts. This chain connects TRBV7-9 to TRBJ1-5; D not resolved. This CDR3 comprises 12 residues. Trimming pared 1 base from V and 3 bases from J, leaving 1 base between. Germline CDR1 is SEHNR and CDR2 is FQNEAQ (reference sequence). The DNA of the CDR3 is TGTGCCAGCAGCTTAGTCAATCAGCCCCAGCATTTT. Protein product: CASSLVNQPQHF.

The chain has TRBV12-3 or TRBV12-4 and TRBJ1-5; D is unresolved. The CDR3 sequence is 14 residues long. V lost 8 bases and J 4 bases, leaving 15 bases between the germline ends. CDR3: CASGRATSNQPQHF. CDR3 bases: TGTGCCAGCGGCCGGGCCACTTCAAATCAGCCCCAGCATTTT.

V gene TRBV20-1 combines with J gene TRBJ2-3; 9 bases line up with TRBD2. The CDR3 runs 16 residues. Germline values: CDR1 DFQATT, CDR2 SNEGSKA (reference sequence). Germline trimming cut 0 bases from V and 3 bases from J; bases unmatched to any gene: 7. The CDR3 DNA reads as TGCAGTGCTAGAGATCGGGCCCTAGCGGGGACAGATACGCAGTATTTT. This translates into CSARDRALAGTDTQYF.

This clonotype has at least ten counts. The V gene is TRBV5-1, the J gene TRBJ2-1; no clear D. The V end was cut by 0 bases, the J end by 4 bases, with 8 bases between. The CDR3 has 14 residues. Germline lookup yields CDR1 SGHRS and CDR2 YFSETQ. The CDR3 loop reads CASSLVAGYNEQFF. CDR3 DNA: TGCGCCAGCAGCTTGGTAGCCGGTTACAATGAGCAGTTCTTC.

This clonotype showed up many times. This chain uses TRBV6-6 with TRBJ1-3; 9 bases line up with TRBD1. The CDR3 totals 13 residues. Germline-derived CDR1 and CDR2 are MNHNY and SVGAGI (reference sequence). Losses at the gene ends were 10 bases for V and 3 bases for J; bases not matched to a gene: 4. CDR3 bases: TGTGCCATCGGACAGGGGTTTGGAAACACCATATATTTT. It specifies CAIGQGFGNTIYF.

This clonotype was recorded a few times. The V call is TRBV5-1, the J call TRBJ2-1; D might be TRBD2 (6 bases). Germline assignment: CDR1 SGHRS and CDR2 YFSETQ. The ends were cut back, 7 bases at V and 8 bases at J, with 28 bases in the middle. The CDR3 sequence is 17 residues long. CDR3 DNA sequence: TGCGCCAGCGCGGGAATGCGTCGAGCGGAACGCCTACATGAGCAGTTCTTC. As protein: CASAGMRRAERLHEQFF.

At least ten counts were recorded for this clonotype. This chain joins TRBV12-3 or TRBV12-4 and TRBJ2-1, with a possible D match to TRBD2 (6 bases). This CDR3 has 13 residues. The ends were cut back, 3 bases at V and 9 bases at J, with 12 bases in the middle. The CDR3 is CASSFRLVIEQFF. The CDR3 DNA sequence: TGTGCCAGCAGTTTCAGACTAGTTATTGAGCAGTTCTTC.

The CDR3 spells CASSPHLLGGYTF. CDR3 DNA: TGTGCCAGCAGCCCTCACCTGCTAGGTGGCTACACCTTC. The chain carries TRBV14 and TRBJ1-2; D call uncertain. With 4 bases removed from V and 7 bases from J, the gap between germline ends came to 13 bases. From germline, CDR1 is SGHDN and CDR2 FVKESK. The length of the CDR3 is 13 residues.

This chain joins TRBV29-1 and TRBJ2-1; a possible D gene is TRBD2 (5 bases). The CDR3 length is 11 residues. V lost 7 bases to trimming and J lost 8 bases, with 12 bases between them. Germline V lookup: CDR1 SQVTM, CDR2 ANQGSEA. This CDR3 reads CSGGLRHEQFF. The CDR3 coding sequence is TGCAGCGGCGGACTGAGGCATGAGCAGTTCTTC.